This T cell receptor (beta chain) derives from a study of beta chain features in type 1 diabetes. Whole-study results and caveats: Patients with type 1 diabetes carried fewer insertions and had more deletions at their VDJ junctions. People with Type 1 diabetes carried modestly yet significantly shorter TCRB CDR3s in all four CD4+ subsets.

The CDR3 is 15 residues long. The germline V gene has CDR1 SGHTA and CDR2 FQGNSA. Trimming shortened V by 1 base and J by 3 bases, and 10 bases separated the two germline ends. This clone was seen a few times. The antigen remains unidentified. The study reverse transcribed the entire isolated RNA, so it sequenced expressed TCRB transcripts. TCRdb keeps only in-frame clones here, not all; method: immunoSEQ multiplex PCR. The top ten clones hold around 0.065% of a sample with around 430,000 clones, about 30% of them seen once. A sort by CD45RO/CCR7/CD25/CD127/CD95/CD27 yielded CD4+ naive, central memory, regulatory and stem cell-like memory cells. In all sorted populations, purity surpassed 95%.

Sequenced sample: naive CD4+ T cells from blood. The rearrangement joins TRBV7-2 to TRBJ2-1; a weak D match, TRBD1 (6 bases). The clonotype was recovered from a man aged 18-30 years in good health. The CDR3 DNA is TGTGCCAGCAGCTTAGGTGGGACAAACTACAATGAGCAGTTCTTC. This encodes CASSLGGTNYNEQFF.